This T cell receptor (beta chain) was retrieved from a study of identical twins. General study findings and limits: Analyses of zero insertions could, in part, be confounded by invariant MAIT and iNKT cells. Recombination models fit unrelated individuals' TCR alpha sharing but underestimated twins'.

As concerns this clonotype: Its antigen remains unidentified.

A universal primer site was added by template switching, and unique molecular identifiers were carried by the cDNA. TCRdb re-derived calls from the 5' RACE reads in MiXCR, one entry per CDR3 protein. The sample yields approximately 1.8 million distinct CDR3 sequences, roughly a third seen once. The V end was cut by 3 bases, the J end by 3 bases, with 12 bases between. CDR1 SGHAT and CDR2 FQNNGV come from the germline V gene. The CDR3 extends over 14 amino acids. The clonotype originates from a newborn girl in good health. This rearrangement joins TRBV11-2 to TRBJ2-7, with D possibly TRBD2 on 6 matching bases. Sequencing was performed on cord blood. CDR3 in DNA: TGTGCCAGCAGCTTCGGGGGACCCCGCTACGAGCAGTACTTC. Amino acids: CASSFGGPRYEQYF.